The rows below give T cell receptor beta chains drawn from one sample of a study of T cells in Graves' hyperthyroidism and ophthalmopathy. TCRdb fed the multiplex PCR reads into MiXCR, producing one record per CDR3 protein. The table has a few hundred thousand distinct CDR3 sequences, 21% seen once. Sequenced: blood. The receptors were gathered from a woman between 45 and 60 years old with Graves' hyperthyroidism. Each CDR3 is given with its conserved first and last residue. D genes are given only for firm matches. Not every row has a clone size; where given, it reads once, few, many or a size class.

j_gene	v_gene	d_gene	abundance	CDR3aa	CDR3nt
TRBJ1-6	TRBV2	NA	once	CASSGLIRGIPLHF	TGTGCCAGCAGTGGCCTAATTAGAGGGATTCCCCTCCACTTT
TRBJ1-1	TRBV5-1	TRBD1	many	CASSSVDRGGTEAFF	TGCGCCAGCAGCTCGGTGGACAGGGGAGGAACTGAAGCTTTCTTT
TRBJ2-7	TRBV13	TRBD1	many	CASSLAQGAYEQYF	TGTGCCAGCAGCTTAGCTCAGGGGGCCTACGAGCAGTACTTC
TRBJ1-3	TRBV20-1	NA	NA	CSASTTGNTIYF	TGCAGTGCCTCGACAACTGGAAACACCATATATTTT
TRBJ2-1	TRBV7-9	TRBD1	many	CASSLGSTGMYNEQFF	TGTGCCAGCAGCTTAGGGTCGACAGGGATGTACAATGAGCAGTTCTTC
TRBJ1-1	TRBV2	NA	NA	CASTPAARNTEAFF	TGTGCCAGCACCCCTGCCGCTCGGAACACTGAAGCTTTCTTT
TRBJ2-2	TRBV12-5	NA	many	CASDPARAAYSRHRGTGELFF	TGTGCTAGTGACCCAGCCAGGGCCGCTTACTCTAGGCATAGAGGCACCGGGGAGCTGTTTTTT
TRBJ1-6	TRBV20-1	NA	few	CSAGTIIVSPLRF	TGCAGTGCCGGGACGATTATAGTTTCACCCCTCCGCTTT
TRBJ2-5	TRBV9	TRBD1	NA	CASSALEGQGEETQYF	TGTGCCAGCAGTGCCTTAGAGGGACAGGGGGAAGAGACCCAGTACTTC
TRBJ1-5	TRBV10-3	NA	many	CAISGEAGNQPQHF	TGTGCCATCAGCGGTGAGGCAGGCAATCAGCCCCAGCATTTT
TRBJ2-5	TRBV5-1	NA	many	CASRWGHQETQYF	TGCGCCAGCAGGTGGGGACACCAAGAGACCCAGTACTTC
TRBJ1-5	TRBV6-9	NA	NA	CASSDSQPQHF	TGTGCCAGCAGTGATTCTCAGCCCCAGCATTTT
TRBJ2-3	TRBV20-1	NA	many	CSARDWTTTDTQYF	TGCAGTGCTAGAGATTGGACCACTACAGATACGCAGTATTTT
TRBJ2-7	TRBV7-9	NA	NA	CASSFSRATSYEQYF	TGTGCCAGCAGCTTTTCCAGGGCAACGTCCTACGAGCAGTACTTC
TRBJ1-5	TRBV6-1	NA	NA	CASSDDLGLAQHF	TGTGCCAGCAGTGATGACCTAGGGTTGGCCCAGCATTTT
TRBJ1-2	TRBV18	NA	many	CASSPVRDYGYTF	TGTGCCAGCTCACCTGTCAGGGACTATGGCTACACCTTC
TRBJ2-3	TRBV4-1	TRBD2	NA	CASSQDSRAGGGTDTQYF	TGCGCCAGCAGCCAAGATTCCAGAGCGGGAGGGGGCACAGATACGCAGTATTTT
TRBJ1-4	TRBV5-1	NA	NA	CASTPRGGRNEKPFF	TGCGCCAGCACTCCGAGGGGGGGCCGGAACGAAAAACCGTTTTTT